These 15 T cell receptor beta chains were sequenced from one sample in a study of OX40 agonist ivuxolimab in advanced cancers. Profiled with immunoSEQ multiplex PCR; TCRdb holds only in-frame clones, not every one. The sample lists around 86,000 clones, approximately 80% occurring once. The specimen was CD4+ or CD8+ T cells sorted from blood, collected in a trial of the OX40 agonist ivuxolimab. Every receptor here comes from an adult with an advanced solid tumor such as melanoma, head and neck, liver or kidney cancer.

With regard to this clone: At one end the junction does not follow the germline gene, possibly because of a read error. The chain uses TRBV7-2 and TRBJ2-1; 12 nucleotides align to TRBD2. The CDR3 totals 16 residues. Germline V gene data show CDR1 as SGHTA and CDR2 as FQGNSA. CDR3 protein: CASSIAGTSGYNEQFF. The CDR3 nucleotides read TGTGCCAGCAGCATAGCCGGGACTAGCGGGTACAATGAGCAGTTCTTC.

The chain combines TRBV7-3 with TRBJ1-2; weak D call: TRBD1 (6 bases). This CDR3 is 14 amino acids long. V was clipped by 4 bases and J by 9 bases, with 18 bases between them. Germline CDR1 is SGHTA and CDR2 is FQGTGA. The CDR3 is CASSSQGPGGSYTF. CDR3 sequence (DNA): TGTGCCAGCAGCTCTCAGGGGCCCGGGGGGAGCTACACCTTC.

V usage is TRBV6-5 and J usage is TRBJ1-6; D not resolved. CDR3 size: 14 residues. Germline V CDR1 and CDR2: MNHEY, SVGAGI. V shed 6 bases and J shed 8 bases, with 14 bases lying between them. The CDR3 protein is CASSPDRFYSPLHF. Written as DNA, the CDR3 is TGTGCCAGCAGCCCCGACCGATTCTATTCACCCCTCCACTTT.

This chain joins TRBV19 and TRBJ2-1; TRBD2 matches 12 bases. V gave up 5 bases and J gave up 9 bases; unmatched junction bases: 8. There are 15 residues in the CDR3. The germline V gene encodes CDR1 LNHDA and CDR2 SQIVND (reference sequence). Written as DNA, the CDR3 is TGTGCCAGTAGTGTGACTAGCGGGGGTGCAGGTGAGCAGTTCTTC. It encodes CASSVTSGGAGEQFF.

The chain couples TRBV28 to TRBJ1-2; the D gene is possibly TRBD1 (5 bases). Trimming took 1 base from V and 0 from J, leaving 12 bases between them. Germline V gene lookup returns CDR1 MDHEN and CDR2 SYDVKM. The CDR3 consists of 16 residues. The CDR3 DNA is TGTGCCAGCAGTTTATCTGGGAGGGGCCCTAACTATGGCTACACCTTC. It codes for CASSLSGRGPNYGYTF.

In its sample, this clone was seen once. The rearrangement joins TRBV19 to TRBJ1-2; D call uncertain. V was trimmed by 3 bases and J by 0 bases, leaving 17 bases between them. The CDR3 is made up of 17 amino acids. CDR1 and CDR2 (germline): LNHDA, SQIVND (reference sequence). In nucleotides, the CDR3 is TGTGCCAGTAGTATCGGCAGGACGAGGTGGGCTAACTATGGCTACACCTTC. Translating gives CASSIGRTRWANYGYTF.

CDR3 region: CATLKGGAGNSPLHF. The CDR3 DNA follows: TGTGCCACCCTGAAGGGGGGGGCGGGAAATTCACCCCTCCACTTT. The chain couples TRBV6-1 to TRBJ1-6; possible D gene TRBD1, 6 bases. Looked up from germline, CDR1 is MNHNS and CDR2 is SASEGT. CDR3 length: 15 residues. V dropped 10 bases and J dropped 7 bases, with 20 bases sitting between them.

This chain joins TRBV28 and TRBJ2-6, with no clear D. CDR1 MDHEN and CDR2 SYDVKM come from the germline V gene. This CDR3 comprises 14 residues. The V gene lost 7 bases and the J gene lost 2 bases, with 9 bases spanning the gap. CDR3 nucleotides: TGTGCCAGCACGCCTACCACTGGGGCCAACGTCCTGACTTTC. It translates to CASTPTTGANVLTF.

This chain uses TRBV5-6 with TRBJ1-1; 7 bases align to TRBD1. The V segment lost 4 bases and the J segment 0 bases; nucleotides outside the gene matches: 6. This CDR3 contains 15 residues. Germline assignment: CDR1 SGHDT and CDR2 YYEEEE. The CDR3 nucleotides are TGTGCCAGCAGCGCTAACAGGGGCGTGAACACTGAAGCTTTCTTT. Protein product: CASSANRGVNTEAFF.

The chain couples TRBV10-3 to TRBJ2-1; D gene unclear. Between the trimmed V and J ends, which lost 5 bases and 7 bases, there was a span of 9 bases. The CDR3 loop spans 12 amino acids. Per the germline V gene, CDR1 is ENHRY and CDR2 is SYGVKD. Written as DNA, the CDR3 is TGTGCCATCAGTCCGCTGAGGAATGAGCAGTTCTTC. Its translation: CAISPLRNEQFF.

The J gene is TRBJ1-5, the V gene TRBV28, with 7 positions matching TRBD1. Germline V gene sequence: CDR1 MDHEN, CDR2 SYDVKM. The CDR3 totals 15 residues. Trimming cost V 7 bases and J 0 bases; bases outside gene matches: 6. This CDR3 reads CASTQGGNSNQPQHF. CDR3 nucleotide sequence: TGTGCCAGCACCCAGGGGGGGAATAGCAATCAGCCCCAGCATTTT.

The chain joins TRBV5-1 to TRBJ2-5, with D unclear. Germline CDR1 and CDR2: SGHRS and YFSETQ. Trimming removed 4 bases at V and 5 bases at J, with 9 bases between. The CDR3 is 12 amino acids. CDR3: CASSDMEETQYF. The CDR3 DNA is TGCGCCAGCAGCGACATGGAGGAGACCCAGTACTTC. The full variable domain, with the rest looked up from reference TRBV5-1 and TRBJ2-5, is KAGVTQTPRYLIKTRGQQVTLSCSPISGHRSVSWYQQTPGQGLQFLFEYFSETQRNKGNFPGRFSGRQFSNSRSEMNVSTLELGDSALYLCASSDMEETQYFGPGTRLLVL.

The genes are TRBV29-1 and TRBJ1-2; weak D call: TRBD1 (6 bases). V shed 5 bases and J shed 3 bases, with 16 bases lying between them. From germline, CDR1 is SQVTM and CDR2 ANQGSEA. The CDR3 is 14 amino acids. The CDR3 DNA sequence: TGCAGCGTTTCAGGGGAACTAGCGTACTATGGCTACACCTTC. Translating gives CSVSGELAYYGYTF.

The rearrangement joins TRBV10-2 to TRBJ2-7; 7 bases agree with TRBD1. The CDR3 totals 14 residues. V was clipped by 5 bases and J by 4 bases; unmatched bases: 8. The germline V gene encodes CDR1 WSHSY and CDR2 SAAADI. In nucleotides, the CDR3 is TGCGCCAGCAGTCACTCAGGGGGAAGGTACGAGCAGTACTTC. Translating it yields CASSHSGGRYEQYF.

The J gene is TRBJ2-5, the V gene TRBV7-2; 9 bases fit TRBD1. CDR1 is SGHTA, CDR2 FQGNSA, per germline. CDR3 size: 16 residues. Trimming took 5 bases from V and 2 from J; bases not matched to a gene: 9. The CDR3 loop reads CASSTQGAPGQETQYF. The CDR3 nucleotides are TGTGCCAGCAGCACACAGGGGGCCCCGGGGCAAGAGACCCAGTACTTC.